This is a list of T cell receptor beta chains from one sample in a study of blood T cell repertoires in COVID-19. The data were produced by immunoSEQ multiplex PCR, yet TCRdb's version contains in-frame clones alone and is incomplete. The sample includes roughly 330,000 clones, 89% of them seen just once. The sequenced material came from peripheral blood. These TCRs come from a young man who had recovered from COVID-19. Both conserved end residues are trimmed from each CDR3. D genes are given only for firm matches. The listing skips clone size in some rows; elsewhere it reads once, few, many or a size class.

j_call v_call d_call clone_size cdr3_aa
TRBJ2-3 TRBV10-2 NA NA ASSVNQGPDTQY
TRBJ1-1 TRBV21-1 NA NA ASSRTGRTEAF
TRBJ2-1 TRBV5-1 NA NA ASSFDGSSYNEQF
TRBJ1-5 TRBV15 NA NA ATRKQGLNQPQH
TRBJ1-1 TRBV4-2 NA NA ASSQDPGLNTEAF
TRBJ1-5 TRBV19 NA NA ASSIQGSYSNQPQH
TRBJ1-2 TRBV29-1 TRBD1 NA SVERQGVYGYT
TRBJ2-3 TRBV9 TRBD2 NA ASSAISGGVTDTQY
TRBJ2-1 TRBV7-6 NA once ASSFLTGNEQF
TRBJ2-1 TRBV12-3/TRBV12-4 NA NA ASSFQRGEQF
TRBJ2-1 TRBV27 NA NA ASSFLRESNNEQF
TRBJ2-1 TRBV7-9 TRBD1 NA ASSHRDRGYNEQF
TRBJ2-1 TRBV6-1 TRBD2 NA ASSGAGAGNNEQF
TRBJ2-1 TRBV2 TRBD1 NA ASSQGTGGYNEQF
TRBJ1-5 TRBV6-5 NA NA ASLGTGTSSPQH
TRBJ1-6 TRBV5-1 NA NA ASSLGDRSYNSPLH